Each of the 27 T cell receptor beta chains below was sequenced from the same sample in a study of metastatic and nonmetastatic thyroid tumors. All patients were treatment-naive before thyroid surgery. TCRdb re-analyzed the PCR reads using MiXCR. The table records roughly 18,000 clones, about 30% of them present only once. The sequenced material came from tumor tissue. The receptors originated from a female donor with papillary thyroid cancer or a benign thyroid nodule (not recorded which). Some clones in this sample may be carry-over from other donors' samples.

This clone has just a few counts. The V and J genes are TRBV19 and TRBJ1-3, with D uncertain. CDR3 size: 15 residues. Trimming pared 5 bases from V and 1 base from J, leaving 12 bases between. Germline values: CDR1 LNHDA, CDR2 SQIVND (reference sequence). CDR3 region: CASSPSRNSGNTIYF. CDR3 coding DNA: TGTGCCAGTAGTCCCTCAAGAAATTCTGGAAACACCATATATTTT.

This clone was counted a few times. This chain uses TRBV2 with TRBJ2-7, with D perhaps TRBD2 (5 bases). The length of the CDR3 is 13 residues. Germline lookup yields CDR1 SNHLY and CDR2 FYNNEI. V lost 5 bases to trimming and J lost 3 bases, with 11 bases between them. CDR3 sequence reads: CASSWLANYEQYF. Written as DNA, the CDR3 is TGTGCCAGCAGTTGGCTAGCCAACTACGAGCAGTACTTC.

The CDR3 coding sequence is TGTGCCAGCAGTCGCTTACAGGGCTCGCAGAACACTGAAGCTTTCTTT. It codes for CASSRLQGSQNTEAFF. The V call is TRBV28, the J call TRBJ1-1; TRBD1 is a possible D gene (6 bases). Germline V lookup: CDR1 MDHEN, CDR2 SYDVKM. V lost 5 bases to trimming and J lost 1 base, with 17 bases between them. The CDR3 contains 16 residues.

This clone is categorized as large. This chain joins TRBV6-1 and TRBJ2-7, with 8 bases fitting TRBD1. The junction had 3 bases not matched to a gene; V was cut back by 0 bases and J by 5 bases. The CDR3 has 14 amino acids. The V gene's germline CDR1 is MNHNS and CDR2 SASEGT. The CDR3, as DNA: TGTGCCAGCAGTGAAGCCGGACAGGGAGACGAGCAGTACTTC. It translates to CASSEAGQGDEQYF.

This clone showed up just a few times. This chain links TRBV6-2 or TRBV6-3 with TRBJ2-7; D tentatively fits TRBD1 or TRBD2 (5 bases each). Per germline, CDR1 MNHEY and CDR2 SVGEGT. Trimming stripped 4 bases from V and 2 bases from J, with 15 bases between. There are 15 residues in the CDR3. The CDR3 sequence: CASSSRGRPPYEQYF. The CDR3 nucleotides are TGTGCCAGCAGTTCCCGGGGCAGGCCCCCCTACGAGCAGTACTTC.

This clone has a handful of counts. This chain links TRBV6-1 with TRBJ1-5; no reliable D call. Between the trimmed V and J ends, which lost 5 bases and 2 bases, there was a span of 7 bases. Germline assignment: CDR1 MNHNS and CDR2 SASEGT. CDR3 length: 13 amino acids. The CDR3 is CASSRRGNQPQHF. The CDR3 DNA reads as TGTGCCAGCAGTAGACGGGGCAATCAGCCCCAGCATTTT.

As to this clone: The germline gene is not matched at one end of the junction; a read error may be the cause. The rearrangement links TRBV20-1 to TRBJ2-1; possibly TRBD2 for D (6 bases). This CDR3 has 15 amino acids. Germline CDR1 reads DFQATT; CDR2 reads SNEGSKA (reference sequence). The CDR3 loop reads CGAPTSGWSEDEQFF. CDR3 sequence (DNA): TGTGGTGCTCCGACCAGCGGGTGGTCCGAGGATGAGCAGTTCTTC.

This chain connects TRBV30 to TRBJ1-2; a weak D match, TRBD1 (5 bases). Germline lookup yields CDR1 GTSNPN and CDR2 SVGIG (reference sequence). V dropped 3 bases and J dropped 4 bases, with 6 bases sitting between them. This CDR3 is 11 amino acids long. CDR3 in DNA: TGTGCCTGGAGCACAGGCTATGGCTACACCTTC. Translating gives CAWSTGYGYTF. The variable domain in full, completed from reference TRBV30 and TRBJ1-2, reads SQTIHQWPATLVQPVGSPLSLECTVEGTSNPNLYWYRQAAGRGLQLLFYSVGIGQISSEVPQNLSASRPQDRQFILSSKKLLLSDSGFYLCAWSTGYGYTFGSGTRLTVV.

A remark on this clone: Possible read error: a much larger clone is one base away. Other DNA sequences in this specimen translate into the identical CDR3. The chain employs TRBV29-1 and TRBJ2-1; TRBD2 aligns across 7 bases. V trimming: 3 bases; J trimming: 7 bases; junction bases outside the gene matches: 12. The CDR3 spans 15 residues. Germline V gene sequence: CDR1 SQVTM, CDR2 ANQGSEA. In DNA, the CDR3 is TGCAGCGTTGAGGAACCTAGCGGTCGATGGAATGAGCAGTTCTTC. As protein: CSVEEPSGRWNEQFF.

The table lists this clone with a few counts. The chain recombines TRBV12-3 or TRBV12-4 with TRBJ2-2, with 12 nucleotides matching TRBD1. The CDR3 extends over 19 amino acids. V lost 7 bases, J lost 4 bases, and 16 bases stayed unmatched. The CDR3 region has the DNA TGTGCCAGCATTTTGAAGCCGGGACAGGGGGCCTGCGGCACCGGGGAGCTGTTTTTT. As protein: CASILKPGQGACGTGELFF.

In this sample, this clone turned up many times. The chain is built from TRBV7-3 and TRBJ2-1; 7 nucleotides match TRBD2. The germline V gene has CDR1 SGHTA and CDR2 FQGTGA. Trimming cost V 1 base and J 7 bases; bases outside gene matches: 13. The CDR3 has 17 residues. The CDR3: CASSLNPPGLTRNEQFF. The CDR3 DNA follows: TGTGCCAGCAGCTTAAACCCGCCGGGACTAACGAGGAATGAGCAGTTCTTC.

The V and J genes are TRBV10-1 and TRBJ1-2; 9 bases align to TRBD1. Germline V gene sequence: CDR1 WNHNN, CDR2 SYGVQD (reference sequence). The CDR3 has 15 residues. J gave up 6 bases and V 8 bases, and 13 bases lay outside the gene matches. The chain's CDR3 is CASLAPIGTGNGYTF. The CDR3 bases are TGCGCCAGCTTAGCCCCGATCGGGACAGGGAATGGCTACACCTTC.

The rearrangement links TRBV5-1 to TRBJ1-2; 7 nucleotides agree with TRBD1. Germline CDR1 SGHRS, CDR2 YFSETQ. The CDR3 loop spans 17 amino acids. The V segment lost 4 bases and the J segment 8 bases; nucleotides outside the gene matches: 20. The CDR3 sequence: CASSREGPQGGHVGYTF. The CDR3 DNA reads as TGCGCCAGCAGCCGCGAGGGGCCCCAGGGGGGGCACGTGGGCTACACCTTC.

Within the sample, this clone is large. V usage is TRBV12-3 or TRBV12-4 and J usage is TRBJ2-7; either TRBD1 or TRBD2 may fit D (5 bases each). The CDR3 has 12 residues. The V and J ends lost 4 bases and 5 bases respectively, with 9 bases between them. Here the CDR3 DNA reads TGTGCCAGCAGTTCTGAGGGGAACGAGCAGTACTTC. Translation gives CASSSEGNEQYF.

The rearrangement uses TRBV6-1 and TRBJ1-1; D is unresolved. Trimming took off 6 bases at V and 0 bases at J, with 8 bases between the two ends. The germline V gene has CDR1 MNHNS and CDR2 SASEGT. CDR3 size: 13 residues. Here the CDR3 reads CASRPGVNTEAFF. Written as DNA, the CDR3 is TGTGCCAGCAGGCCGGGTGTGAACACTGAAGCTTTCTTT.

The chain combines TRBV20-1 with TRBJ2-7; a weak D match, TRBD2 (6 bases). Per germline, CDR1 DFQATT and CDR2 SNEGSKA (reference sequence). V lost 3 bases and J lost 0, with 9 bases in between. The length of the CDR3 is 13 residues. CDR3 nucleotide sequence: TGCAGTGCTAGGATGCGGGGCTCCTACGAGCAGTACTTC. Amino acids: CSARMRGSYEQYF.

This clone was found a few times. The V and J genes are TRBV25-1 and TRBJ2-1; D gene uncertain. This CDR3 region has 14 residues. The germline V gene encodes CDR1 MGHDK and CDR2 SYGVNS. V was shortened by 7 bases and J by 6 bases, with 16 bases between the two germline ends. CDR3 loop: CASISGVTGNEQFF. The CDR3, as DNA: TGTGCCAGCATTTCTGGGGTTACGGGCAATGAGCAGTTCTTC.

The chain combines TRBV30 with TRBJ2-7, with 8 bases lining up with TRBD1. Per the germline V gene, CDR1 is GTSNPN and CDR2 is SVGIG (reference sequence). CDR3 length: 12 residues. After removal of 5 bases from V and 3 bases from J, the junction contained 3 bases not matched to a gene. The CDR3 DNA sequence: TGTGCCTGGGGAACAGGGGGCTACGAGCAGTACTTC. Translating it yields CAWGTGGYEQYF. The full variable domain, in which reference TRBV30 and TRBJ2-7 provide the parts outside the CDR3, is SQTIHQWPATLVQPVGSPLSLECTVEGTSNPNLYWYRQAAGRGLQLLFYSVGIGQISSEVPQNLSASRPQDRQFILSSKKLLLSDSGFYLCAWGTGGYEQYFGPGTRLTVT.

This clone was seen a few times. The chain uses TRBV27 and TRBJ1-5; perhaps TRBD1 as D (6 bases). There are 14 residues in the CDR3. Germline-derived CDR1 and CDR2 are MNHEY and SMNVEV (reference sequence). V was trimmed by 4 bases and J by 6 bases, leaving 13 bases between them. The CDR3, as DNA: TGTGCCAGCAGTTATGGGGGCGTGGGTCAGCCCCAGCATTTT. It codes for CASSYGGVGQPQHF.

This CDR3 is CASTGTDYGYTF. The CDR3 DNA reads as TGTGCCAGCACCGGGACAGACTATGGCTACACCTTC. The chain joins TRBV6-1 to TRBJ1-2; TRBD1 agrees at 7 bases. Germline V lookup: CDR1 MNHNS, CDR2 SASEGT. The CDR3 runs 12 residues. The junction had 2 bases not matched to a gene; V was cut back by 7 bases and J by 3 bases.

By frequency in the sample, this clone is medium-sized. V and J are TRBV6-1 and TRBJ1-6; D is perhaps TRBD1 (6 bases). Germline CDR1 reads MNHNS; CDR2 reads SASEGT. The V end lost 5 bases, the J end lost 7 bases, and 12 bases lay between the germline ends. The CDR3 sequence is 14 residues long. CDR3 protein: CASSSYRDNSPLHF. DNA for the CDR3: TGTGCCAGCAGTTCCTACAGGGACAATTCACCCCTCCACTTT.

This clone came up many times. The gene calls are TRBV5-6 and TRBJ2-1; TRBD2 matches 11 bases. The CDR3 sequence is 16 residues long. Trimming took 0 bases from V and 4 from J; bases not matched to a gene: 3. Germline V gene lookup returns CDR1 SGHDT and CDR2 YYEEEE. The CDR3 DNA reads as TGTGCCAGCAGCTTGGCAATAGCGGGAGGGTACAATGAGCAGTTCTTC. It yields the protein CASSLAIAGGYNEQFF.

With respect to this clone: The conserved final phenylalanine or tryptophan is absent from the CDR3, which likely points to a read error. This chain joins TRBV6-5 and TRBJ2-7; the D call may be TRBD1 or TRBD2 (5 bases each). The CDR3 sequence is 14 residues long. The V and J ends lost 2 bases and 3 bases respectively, with 11 bases between them. Germline CDR1 is MNHEY and CDR2 is SVGAGI. Here the CDR3 DNA reads TGTGCCAGCAGTTACGAGGGGTTAATCTACGAGCAGTACTCC. Protein: CASSYEGLIYEQYS.

Concerning this clone: The CDR3 end shows no conserved phenylalanine or tryptophan, and so a read error is likely. The V call is TRBV15, the J call TRBJ2-7; 10 positions agree with TRBD2. The ends lost 3 bases at V and 2 bases at J; junction bases unmatched: 13. The germline V gene has CDR1 LNHNV and CDR2 YYDKDF (reference sequence). The CDR3 is 18 residues long. The CDR3 DNA is TGTGCCACCAGCAGCCATCCCAGTAGCGGGAGGATCACCTACGAGCAGTACTAC. This sequence encodes CATSSHPSSGRITYEQYY.

By its share, this clone is medium-sized. V is TRBV27 and J is TRBJ1-5, with 8 nucleotides matching TRBD1. The J segment lost 4 bases and the V segment lost 5 bases, leaving 4 bases of the junction unmatched. The V gene's germline CDR1 is MNHEY and CDR2 SMNVEV (reference sequence). This CDR3 is 14 amino acids long. The CDR3 sequence is CASSRQGMNQPQHF. The CDR3 nucleotides read TGTGCCAGCAGTAGACAGGGGATGAATCAGCCCCAGCATTTT.

Sample share makes this clone medium-sized. CDR3 region: CASRRETGGGNQPQHF. CDR3 bases: TGTGCCAGCCGTAGAGAGACAGGGGGTGGCAATCAGCCCCAGCATTTT. The chain combines TRBV6-2 or TRBV6-3 with TRBJ1-5; 9 bases match TRBD1. V trimming: 8 bases; J trimming: 2 bases; junction bases outside the gene matches: 10. The length of the CDR3 is 16 residues. Germline CDR1 reads MNHEY; CDR2 reads SVGEGT.

This clone appeared once. The chain has TRBV11-2 and TRBJ2-1; D is ambiguous. The CDR3 length is 14 residues. V shed 5 bases and J shed 3 bases, with 11 bases lying between them. Germline CDR1 and CDR2: SGHAT and FQNNGV. The CDR3 DNA reads TGTGCCAGCAGCCAAGAAGGGTTCTACAATGAGCAGTTCTTC. Amino acid sequence: CASSQEGFYNEQFF.